Listed here are 14 T cell receptor beta chains from one sample, sequenced in a study of blood T cell repertoires in COVID-19. Sequencing was performed with immunoSEQ multiplex PCR; in TCRdb, only in-frame clones are kept and a portion is missing. The sample has 190,000 or so clones, 87% seen once. The material sequenced was PBMCs or T cells enriched from blood (not recorded which). These receptors all come from a man younger than 35 with acute COVID-19.

The chain has TRBV6-5 and TRBJ1-2; TRBD1 is a possible D gene (6 bases). The CDR3 length is 14 residues. The ends were cut back, 4 bases at V and 6 bases at J, with 15 bases in the middle. The V gene's germline CDR1 is MNHEY and CDR2 SVGAGI. CDR3 region: CASSFLTGRDGYTF. The CDR3 coding sequence is TGTGCCAGCAGTTTCCTTACAGGGAGGGATGGCTACACCTTC.

The J gene is TRBJ2-1, the V gene TRBV5-1; 11 positions match TRBD2. This CDR3 contains 15 residues. V lost 3 bases, J lost 6 bases, and 5 bases stayed unmatched. In germline, CDR1 is SGHRS, CDR2 YFSETQ. The CDR3 DNA reads TGCGCCAGCAGCTCTCGACTAGCGGGACTCAATGAGCAGTTCTTC. This codes for CASSSRLAGLNEQFF. Variable domain in full (rest from reference TRBV5-1 and TRBJ2-1): KAGVTQTPRYLIKTRGQQVTLSCSPISGHRSVSWYQQTPGQGLQFLFEYFSETQRNKGNFPGRFSGRQFSNSRSEMNVSTLELGDSALYLCASSSRLAGLNEQFFGPGTRLTVL.

The chain links TRBV7-2 to TRBJ1-1; D remains ambiguous. Trimming shortened V by 5 bases and J by 2 bases, and 27 bases separated the two germline ends. The length of the CDR3 is 19 residues. The V gene's germline CDR1 is SGHTA and CDR2 FQGNSA. The CDR3 nucleotides are TGTGCCAGCAGCCCCATAACTGCAGGTCCCGAGGGCCGTAACACTGAAGCTTTCTTT. Translated, it gives CASSPITAGPEGRNTEAFF.

The gene calls are TRBV10-3 and TRBJ1-2; maybe TRBD1 (6 bases). The germline V gene has CDR1 ENHRY and CDR2 SYGVKD. V was pared by 0 bases and J by 1 base, with 12 bases between. The CDR3 has 16 amino acids. The CDR3 loop is CAISESGRGSNYGYTF. The CDR3 coding sequence is TGTGCCATCAGTGAGTCGGGAAGGGGGAGTAACTATGGCTACACCTTC.

The chain has TRBV18 and TRBJ1-1; D ambiguous. Trimming left V 2 bases short and J 2 bases short, with 9 bases between. CDR3 length equals 14 residues. In germline, CDR1 is KGHSH, CDR2 LQKENI. CDR3 sequence (DNA): TGTGCCAGCTCACCAATTGAGGGAAACACTGAAGCTTTCTTT. Its protein product is CASSPIEGNTEAFF.

The V call is TRBV3-1 (or the pseudogene TRBV3-2), the J call TRBJ1-2; 7 bases line up with TRBD1. The trim removed 4 bases at V and 7 bases at J, leaving 18 bases unmatched. The germline CDR1 and CDR2 sequences are LGHDT and YNNKEL (reference sequence). This CDR3 has 17 amino acids. The CDR3 coding sequence is TGTGCCAGCAGCCGACAGGCCTACAACAGGGGAGGAGGTGGCTACACCTTC. This translates into CASSRQAYNRGGGGYTF.

This clone was counted once. The chain carries TRBV25-1 and TRBJ2-2, with D perhaps matching TRBD2 (5 bases). V lost 6 bases, J lost 6 bases, and 8 bases lay in between. The CDR3 is 12 residues long. CDR1 is MGHDK, CDR2 SYGVNS, per germline. The CDR3 region is CASRRESGELFF. CDR3 sequence (DNA): TGTGCCAGCAGGAGGGAGTCCGGGGAGCTGTTTTTT.

The V and J genes are TRBV18 and TRBJ2-7; TRBD1 matches 10 bases. The CDR3 runs to 16 residues. Unmatched junction bases numbered 11, after V lost 3 bases and J lost 6 bases. CDR1 is KGHSH, CDR2 LQKENI, per germline. This CDR3 reads CASSPGEGQGGIEQYF. CDR3 nucleotides: TGTGCCAGCTCACCGGGTGAAGGACAGGGGGGAATCGAGCAGTACTTC.

The gene calls are TRBV28 and TRBJ1-5, with unresolved D. Between the trimmed V and J ends, which lost 2 bases and 8 bases, there was a span of 19 bases. This CDR3 comprises 16 residues. CDR1 is MDHEN, CDR2 SYDVKM, per germline. The CDR3 protein is CASSLVQPSRVEPQHF. DNA of the CDR3: TGTGCCAGCAGTTTAGTGCAGCCCTCTCGGGTTGAGCCCCAGCATTTT. The whole variable domain, remainder taken from reference TRBV28 and TRBJ1-5, is DVKVTQSSRYLVKRTGEKVFLECVQDMDHENMFWYRQDPGLGLRLIYFSYDVKMKEKGDIPEGYSVSREKKERFSLILESASTNQTSMYLCASSLVQPSRVEPQHFGDGTRLSIL.

This sequence joins TRBV10-3 and TRBJ2-2, with TRBD2 matching over 7 bases. The CDR3 is made up of 13 amino acids. Germline V gene data show CDR1 as ENHRY and CDR2 as SYGVKD. V was pared by 6 bases and J by 8 bases, with 6 bases of the junction left unmatched. The CDR3 spells CAISGTIMGELFF. The DNA of the CDR3 is TGTGCCATCAGCGGGACTATAATGGGGGAGCTGTTTTTT.

The rearrangement uses TRBV4-2 and TRBJ2-1, with D tentatively TRBD2 (6 bases). The V gene's germline CDR1 is LGHNA and CDR2 YNFKEQ. V dropped 3 bases and J dropped 9 bases, with 21 bases sitting between them. The CDR3 spans 16 residues. CDR3 sequence reads: CASSQLRDSQGLEQFF. Written as DNA, the CDR3 is TGTGCCAGCAGCCAGCTCCGGGACTCCCAGGGTCTTGAGCAGTTCTTC.

The gene calls are TRBV16 and TRBJ2-1; possible D gene TRBD2, 5 bases. CDR3 length: 13 residues. The germline CDR1 and CDR2 sequences are KGHSY and FQNENV. V gave up 2 bases and J gave up 5 bases, with 7 bases separating them. CDR3 residues: CASSQTGNNEQFF. The CDR3 nucleotides are TGTGCCAGCAGCCAAACGGGAAACAATGAGCAGTTCTTC.

Comments on this clone: At one boundary the junction diverges from the germline segment, which might be a read error. Other DNA sequences in the sample encode the same CDR3. V is TRBV5-4 and J is TRBJ2-2, with D possibly being TRBD2 (5 bases). Germline-derived CDR1 and CDR2 are SGHNT and YYREEE (reference sequence). The CDR3 runs 13 residues. The CDR3 sequence is CASSRSSTGELFF. Here the CDR3 DNA reads TGTGCCAGCAGCCGCTCTAGCACCGGGGAACTGTTTTTT.

V gene TRBV19 combines with J gene TRBJ2-4, with a tentative D call TRBD1 (6 bases). Trimming left V 11 bases short and J 4 bases short, with 18 bases between. CDR3 length: 14 residues. Germline V gene data show CDR1 as LNHDA and CDR2 as SQIVND (reference sequence). The CDR3 protein is CAGCFGTLKNIQYF. CDR3 DNA sequence: TGTGCCGGCTGTTTCGGGACACTTAAAAACATTCAGTACTTC.